The 23 T cell receptor beta chains listed next were all sequenced from one sample in a study of regulatory T cells in long-lasting Graves disease (dated by TCRdb to the early 2020s). The sample's time point, from its label and the paper: newly diagnosed GD, antithyroid drugs for less than 3 months. RNA was extracted from PBMCs in TRIzol for both TCR sequencing and RNA sequencing. Library construction relied on multiplex PCR. Sequencing was performed on an Illumina HiSeq 4000. To build TCR beta libraries, CDR3 regions were amplified by Arm-PCR using iRepertoire HTBI primers. Clones were called with MiXCR by TCRdb after fastp trimmed the public reads at Q25, and only in-frame beta chains were retained. CDR3 protein sequences are deduplicated, and each keeps its most common genes and DNA. The sample table records about 320,000 distinct CDR3 sequences; over 15% of these occur just once. Of the sample, more than 35% falls within the top ten clones.

This material consisted of peripheral blood mononuclear cells (PBMCs), taken at new diagnosis, from a patient treated with antithyroid drugs. Source of these receptors: a female donor with Graves disease.

This clonotype was observed a few times. The chain recombines TRBV6-1 with TRBJ2-2; 9 positions agree with TRBD2. The junction had 8 bases not matched to a gene; V was cut back by 6 bases and J by 6 bases. The CDR3 has 15 residues. Germline CDR1 is MNHNS and CDR2 is SASEGT. CDR3 residues: CASSRTGTSPGELFF. The CDR3 coding sequence is TGTGCCAGCAGCCGCACCGGGACTAGCCCCGGGGAGCTGTTTTTT.

In this sample, this clonotype turned up many times. V usage is TRBV3-1 and J usage is TRBJ1-1; D uncertain. Germline CDR1 reads LGHDT; CDR2 reads YNNKEL (reference sequence). The V gene lost 0 bases and the J gene lost 8 bases, with 13 bases spanning the gap. The CDR3 contains 14 residues. The CDR3 DNA reads as TGTGCCAGCAGCCAAGATCTGGGTACCATGGAAGCTTTCTTT. Its translation: CASSQDLGTMEAFF.

This clonotype was counted many times. CDR3: CAWSHDRGWGNTIYF. The CDR3 DNA reads TGTGCCTGGAGTCATGACAGGGGATGGGGAAACACCATATATTTT. V and J are TRBV30 and TRBJ1-3; 8 bases are a match to TRBD1. CDR1 and CDR2 (germline): GTSNPN, SVGIG (reference sequence). Trimming took 2 bases from V and 4 from J; bases not matched to a gene: 7. The CDR3 extends over 15 amino acids.

At least ten counts were recorded for this clonotype. The V call is TRBV27, the J call TRBJ1-2; D remains unclear. With 5 bases removed from V and 2 bases from J, the gap between germline ends came to 18 bases. Germline CDR1 is MNHEY and CDR2 is SMNVEV (reference sequence). This CDR3 region has 16 residues. CDR3 sequence reads: CASSPRWSERNYGYTF. The DNA of the CDR3 is TGTGCCAGCAGTCCGAGGTGGTCAGAAAGAAACTATGGCTACACCTTC.

This clonotype was seen repeatedly, ten times or more. CDR3 nucleotide sequence: TGCGCCAGCAGCTTGAGCACCACAGATACGCAGTATTTT. It yields the protein CASSLSTTDTQYF. The chain joins TRBV5-1 to TRBJ2-3; D remains unclear. The CDR3 totals 13 residues. Germline CDR1 is SGHRS and CDR2 is YFSETQ. The ends were cut back, 1 base at V and 2 bases at J, with 5 bases in the middle. Drawing the rest from reference TRBV5-1 and TRBJ2-3, the complete variable domain is KAGVTQTPRYLIKTRGQQVTLSCSPISGHRSVSWYQQTPGQGLQFLFEYFSETQRNKGNFPGRFSGRQFSNSRSEMNVSTLELGDSALYLCASSLSTTDTQYFGPGTRLTVL.

At least ten counts were recorded for this clonotype. The chain couples TRBV10-3 to TRBJ2-2; 13 bases map to TRBD2. With 6 bases clipped from V and 4 bases from J, the junction kept 8 bases outside the gene matches. This CDR3 has 17 residues. Germline loops: CDR1 ENHRY, CDR2 SYGVKD. As DNA, the CDR3 is TGTGCCATCAGATTGGGGACTAGCGGGGCGAGCACCGGGGAGCTGTTTTTT. Its protein is CAIRLGTSGASTGELFF.

This clonotype was seen ten or more times. This chain links TRBV28 with TRBJ2-7; D might be TRBD1 (8 bases). Germline V gives CDR1 MDHEN, CDR2 SYDVKM. The CDR3 covers 19 residues. Between the trimmed V and J ends, which lost 2 bases and 4 bases, there was a span of 27 bases. CDR3 DNA: TGTGCCAGCAGTTTAGGGGGGGACAGGCGCAGAGTGGGATCTTACGAGCAGTACTTC. The encoded protein is CASSLGGDRRRVGSYEQYF.

This clonotype was recorded many times. V usage is TRBV6-2 or TRBV6-3 and J usage is TRBJ2-7, with a possible D match to TRBD2 (6 bases). CDR3 length: 15 residues. CDR1 and CDR2 (germline): MNHEY, SVGEGT. Trimming removed 3 bases from V and 9 bases from J, with 21 bases in between. The CDR3 nucleotides read TGTGCCAGCAGTTATTCGGGGGTGGGTTCGCGCGGGCAGTACTTC. Protein: CASSYSGVGSRGQYF.

This clonotype was seen repeatedly, ten times or more. The genes are TRBV11-3 and TRBJ2-5; TRBD2 matches 11 bases. CDR3 length: 17 amino acids. Germline lookup yields CDR1 SGHNT and CDR2 YENEEA. The trim removed 0 bases at V and 5 bases at J, leaving 8 bases unmatched. The chain's CDR3 is CASSLDVAGGPSETQYF. CDR3 nucleotide sequence: TGTGCCAGCAGCTTAGACGTAGCGGGAGGGCCGTCTGAGACCCAGTACTTC.

The rearrangement joins TRBV11-2 to TRBJ1-2, with D possibly matching TRBD1 (5 bases). Trimming took 5 bases from V and 10 from J, leaving 14 bases between them. Germline V CDR1 and CDR2: SGHAT, FQNNGV. The CDR3 sequence is 12 residues long. The CDR3 coding sequence is TGTGCCAGCAGCCCATCGGGACGTTTCTACACCTTC. Its translation: CASSPSGRFYTF.

The chain uses TRBV6-1 and TRBJ2-5; the D is unclear. The CDR3 runs to 13 residues. CDR1 and CDR2 from the germline V gene are MNHNS and SASEGT. V shed 4 bases and J shed 2 bases, with 8 bases lying between them. This CDR3 reads CASSGTLQETQYF. CDR3 bases: TGTGCCAGCAGTGGGACCCTACAAGAGACCCAGTACTTC.

This clonotype has at least ten counts. The chain employs TRBV12-3 or TRBV12-4 and TRBJ1-6; D not certain. The V end was cut by 4 bases, the J end by 5 bases, with 9 bases between. There are 14 residues in the CDR3. This chain's CDR3 is CASSYSGNNSPLHF. CDR3 nucleotides: TGTGCCAGCAGTTACTCCGGAAATAATTCACCCCTCCACTTT.

This clonotype appeared many times. The rearrangement uses TRBV19 and TRBJ2-3; D is undetermined. V was pared by 4 bases and J by 1 base, with 15 bases between. Germline-derived CDR1 and CDR2 are LNHDA and SQIVND (reference sequence). The CDR3 extends over 16 amino acids. The CDR3 DNA reads TGTGCCAGTAGTACCAACAGAGGCCCCGGCACAGATACGCAGTATTTT. It codes for CASSTNRGPGTDTQYF.

The rearrangement links TRBV30 to TRBJ2-7; 9 nucleotides agree with TRBD1. The CDR3 spans 12 residues. V lost 7 bases to trimming and J lost 2 bases; unmatched junction nucleotides: 3. The germline V gene has CDR1 GTSNPN and CDR2 SVGIG (reference sequence). CDR3 sequence: CASGTGTYEQYF. The CDR3 DNA is TGTGCCTCCGGGACAGGGACCTACGAGCAGTACTTC.

This clonotype came up many times. V usage is TRBV6-1 and J usage is TRBJ1-2; D is possibly TRBD1 (6 bases). Germline values: CDR1 MNHNS, CDR2 SASEGT. Between the trimmed V and J ends, which lost 2 bases and 8 bases, there was a span of 6 bases. The CDR3 totals 11 residues. The CDR3 sequence is CASSEQGGYTF. CDR3 DNA sequence: TGTGCCAGCAGTGAACAGGGGGGCTACACCTTC.

This clonotype has at least ten counts. The chain links TRBV24-1 to TRBJ2-3; TRBD2 aligns across 7 bases. V was pared by 5 bases and J by 3 bases, with 10 bases of the junction left unmatched. This CDR3 contains 16 residues. Germline-derived CDR1 and CDR2 are KGHDR and SFDVKD. The CDR3 region has the DNA TGTGCCACCAGTGCGAGCGGGGAACACTATACAGATACGCAGTATTTT. Protein: CATSASGEHYTDTQYF.

This clonotype was seen at least ten times. The chain couples TRBV28 to TRBJ2-7; possibly TRBD1 for D (6 bases). Germline-derived CDR1 and CDR2 are MDHEN and SYDVKM. V shed 3 bases and J shed 3 bases, with 9 bases lying between them. The CDR3 consists of 13 residues. CDR3 nucleotide sequence: TGTGCCAGCAGTTTCAGGGGCTACTACGAGCAGTACTTC. Translating it yields CASSFRGYYEQYF.

The table lists this clonotype with many counts. This chain uses TRBV28 with TRBJ2-7; D not certain. Trimming shortened V by 7 bases and J by 4 bases, and 14 bases separated the two germline ends. The CDR3 covers 13 residues. The V gene's germline CDR1 is MDHEN and CDR2 SYDVKM. CDR3 coding DNA: TGTGCCAGCACATCAGGCGGTGGTTACGAGCAGTACTTC. Its protein product is CASTSGGGYEQYF. The complete variable domain, with remaining parts taken from reference TRBV28 and TRBJ2-7, reads DVKVTQSSRYLVKRTGEKVFLECVQDMDHENMFWYRQDPGLGLRLIYFSYDVKMKEKGDIPEGYSVSREKKERFSLILESASTNQTSMYLCASTSGGGYEQYFGPGTRLTVT.

This clonotype was counted once. The junction differs from germline at one of its ends, possibly a read error. CDR3 sequence reads: CAWSVLGQGMETHYF. The DNA of the CDR3 is TGTGCCTGGAGCGTCCTGGGACAGGGAATGGAGACCCACTACTTC. J is TRBJ2-5 and V is TRBV30; 9 positions agree with TRBD1. Germline CDR1 and CDR2: GTSNPN and SVGIG (reference sequence). This CDR3 comprises 15 residues.

This clonotype was detected ten times or more. The chain combines TRBV27 with TRBJ2-7, with 10 bases fitting TRBD2. V gave up 6 bases and J gave up 2 bases; unmatched junction bases: 4. CDR3 length: 14 residues. Germline V gene data show CDR1 as MNHEY and CDR2 as SMNVEV (reference sequence). CDR3 DNA: TGTGCCAGCAGCAAGCGGGAGGGGACCTACGAGCAGTACTTC. Protein product: CASSKREGTYEQYF.

This clonotype was seen repeatedly, ten times or more. The rearrangement uses TRBV6-5 and TRBJ1-1; no clear D. The CDR3 extends over 14 amino acids. V was trimmed by 1 base and J by 1 base, leaving 7 bases between them. Germline CDR1 is MNHEY and CDR2 is SVGAGI. Here the CDR3 reads CASSYLGANTEAFF. CDR3 bases: TGTGCCAGCAGTTACTTGGGCGCGAACACTGAAGCTTTCTTT.

This clonotype was detected many times. V usage is TRBV2 and J usage is TRBJ2-7, with 8 nucleotides matching TRBD2. There are 14 residues in the CDR3. Trimming at V came to 5 bases and at J to 6 bases, leaving 9 bases not matched to a gene. CDR1 and CDR2 (germline): SNHLY, FYNNEI. CDR3 nucleotide sequence: TGTGCCAGCAGTCTTTCCGGGGGGGCGATCGAGCAGTACTTC. Its translation is CASSLSGGAIEQYF.

This clonotype has a count of ten or more. This chain joins TRBV6-1 and TRBJ1-3; D not certain. The CDR3 spans 12 residues. In germline, CDR1 is MNHNS, CDR2 SASEGT. The germline V and J ends were trimmed by 2 bases and 4 bases, with 3 bases remaining between them. CDR3 protein: CASSEFGNTIYF. The CDR3 DNA is TGTGCCAGCAGTGAATTCGGAAACACCATATATTTT.